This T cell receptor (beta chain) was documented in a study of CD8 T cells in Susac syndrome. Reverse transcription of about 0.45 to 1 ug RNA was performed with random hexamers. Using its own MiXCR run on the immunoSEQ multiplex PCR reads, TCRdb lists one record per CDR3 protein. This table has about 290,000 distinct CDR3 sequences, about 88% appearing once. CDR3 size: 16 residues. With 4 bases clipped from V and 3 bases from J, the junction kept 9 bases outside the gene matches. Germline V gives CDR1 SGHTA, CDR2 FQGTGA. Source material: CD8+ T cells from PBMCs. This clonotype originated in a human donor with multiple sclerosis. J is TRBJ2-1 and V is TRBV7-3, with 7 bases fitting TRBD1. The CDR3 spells CASSSGTDGFYNEQFF. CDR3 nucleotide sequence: TGTGCCAGCAGCTCGGGGACAGATGGCTTCTACAATGAGCAGTTCTTC.